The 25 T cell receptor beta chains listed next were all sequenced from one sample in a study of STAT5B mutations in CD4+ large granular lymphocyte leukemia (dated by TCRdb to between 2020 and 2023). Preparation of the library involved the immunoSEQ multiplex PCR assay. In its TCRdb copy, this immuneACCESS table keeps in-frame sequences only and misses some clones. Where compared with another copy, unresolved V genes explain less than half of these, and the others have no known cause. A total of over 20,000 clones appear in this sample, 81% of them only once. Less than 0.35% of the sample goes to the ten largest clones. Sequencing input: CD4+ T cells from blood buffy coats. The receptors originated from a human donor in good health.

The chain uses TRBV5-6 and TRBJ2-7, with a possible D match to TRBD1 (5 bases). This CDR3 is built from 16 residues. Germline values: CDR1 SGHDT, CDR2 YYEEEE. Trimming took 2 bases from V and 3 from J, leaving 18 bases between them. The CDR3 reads CASSFITLTANYEQYF. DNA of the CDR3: TGTGCCAGCAGCTTTATCACCCTGACAGCTAACTACGAGCAGTACTTC.

CDR3 in amino acids: CASSLGAARAYNEQFF. DNA of the CDR3: TGCGCCAGCAGCTTGGGGGCCGCTAGGGCCTACAATGAGCAGTTCTTC. This chain links TRBV5-1 with TRBJ2-1; D gene unclear. V was cut by 0 bases and J by 2 bases, with 12 bases left in between. Germline loops: CDR1 SGHRS, CDR2 YFSETQ. The CDR3 loop spans 16 amino acids.

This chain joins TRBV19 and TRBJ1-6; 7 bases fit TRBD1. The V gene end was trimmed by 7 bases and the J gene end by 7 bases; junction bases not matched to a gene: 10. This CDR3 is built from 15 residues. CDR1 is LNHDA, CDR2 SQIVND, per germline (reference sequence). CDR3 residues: CASTRGGTRNSPLHF. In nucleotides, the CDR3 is TGTGCCAGTACCAGGGGGGGGACAAGGAATTCACCCCTCCACTTT.

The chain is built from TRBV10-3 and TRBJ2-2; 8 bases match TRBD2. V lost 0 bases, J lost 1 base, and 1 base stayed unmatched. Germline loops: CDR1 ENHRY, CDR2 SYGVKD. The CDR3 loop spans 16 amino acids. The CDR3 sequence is CAISESSGGNTGELFF. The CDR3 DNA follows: TGTGCCATCAGTGAGTCGAGCGGGGGGAACACCGGGGAGCTGTTTTTT.

The CDR3 protein is CASSPEGYSNQPQHF. The CDR3 nucleotides read TGCGCCAGCAGCCCCGAGGGCTATAGCAATCAGCCCCAGCATTTT. The rearrangement joins TRBV5-1 to TRBJ1-5; D unresolved. Germline V gene data show CDR1 as SGHRS and CDR2 as YFSETQ. There are 15 residues in the CDR3. V lost 4 bases to trimming and J lost 0 bases, with 11 bases between them.

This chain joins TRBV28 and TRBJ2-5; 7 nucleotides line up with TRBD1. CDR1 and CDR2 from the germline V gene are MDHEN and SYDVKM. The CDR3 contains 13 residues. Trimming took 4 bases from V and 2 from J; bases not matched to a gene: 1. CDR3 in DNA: TGTGCCAGCAGTTGGGACAGACAAGAGACCCAGTACTTC. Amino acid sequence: CASSWDRQETQYF.

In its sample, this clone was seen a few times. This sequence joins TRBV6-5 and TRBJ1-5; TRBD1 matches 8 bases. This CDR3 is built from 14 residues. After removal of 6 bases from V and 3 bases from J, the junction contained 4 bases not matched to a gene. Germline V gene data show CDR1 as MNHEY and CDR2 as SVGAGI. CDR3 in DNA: TGTGCCAGCAGCCAGGACAGGGTCAATCAGCCCCAGCATTTT. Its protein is CASSQDRVNQPQHF.

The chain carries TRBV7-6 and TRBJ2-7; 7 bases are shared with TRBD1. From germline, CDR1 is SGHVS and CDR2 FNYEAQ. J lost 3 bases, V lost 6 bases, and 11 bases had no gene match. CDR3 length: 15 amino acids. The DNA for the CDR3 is TGTGCCAGCAGGGATGGGACAGCCTGCGACTACGAGCAGTACGTC. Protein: CASRDGTACDYEQYV.

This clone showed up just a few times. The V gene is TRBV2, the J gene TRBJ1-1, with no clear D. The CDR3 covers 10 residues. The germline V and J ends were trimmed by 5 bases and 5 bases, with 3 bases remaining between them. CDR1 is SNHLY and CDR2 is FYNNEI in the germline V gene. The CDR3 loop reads CASSMTEAFF. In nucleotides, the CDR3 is TGTGCCAGCAGTATGACTGAAGCTTTCTTT.

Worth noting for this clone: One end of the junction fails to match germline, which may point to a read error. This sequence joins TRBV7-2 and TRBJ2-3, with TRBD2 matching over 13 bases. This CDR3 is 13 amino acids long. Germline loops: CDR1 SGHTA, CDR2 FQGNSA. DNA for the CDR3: TGTGCCAGCAGCTTATGGACTAGCGGGAGATCCGTTTTT. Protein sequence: CASSLWTSGRSVF.

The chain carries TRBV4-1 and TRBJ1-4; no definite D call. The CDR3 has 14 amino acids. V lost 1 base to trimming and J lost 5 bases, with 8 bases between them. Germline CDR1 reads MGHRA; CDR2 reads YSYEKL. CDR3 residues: CASSQGLVNEKLFF. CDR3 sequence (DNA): TGCGCCAGCAGCCAAGGACTGGTAAATGAAAAACTGTTTTTT.

CDR3 coding DNA: TGCAGCGTTGTTCTTTCCAGGGGAGGTGGGAGCAATCAGCCCCAGCATTTT. It codes for CSVVLSRGGGSNQPQHF. The V call is TRBV29-1, the J call TRBJ1-5; TRBD1 is a possible D gene (6 bases). V gave up 4 bases and J gave up 1 base, with 20 bases separating them. This CDR3 comprises 17 residues. Germline-derived CDR1 and CDR2 are SQVTM and ANQGSEA.

This CDR3 is CASSQDLGRPQHF. As DNA, the CDR3 is TGCGCCAGCAGCCAAGATTTGGGGCGGCCCCAGCATTTT. The rearrangement links TRBV4-3 to TRBJ1-5; the D gene is possibly TRBD1 (5 bases). V was pared by 0 bases and J by 9 bases, with 9 bases between. Per the germline V gene, CDR1 is LGHNA and CDR2 is YSLEER. The CDR3 runs to 13 residues.

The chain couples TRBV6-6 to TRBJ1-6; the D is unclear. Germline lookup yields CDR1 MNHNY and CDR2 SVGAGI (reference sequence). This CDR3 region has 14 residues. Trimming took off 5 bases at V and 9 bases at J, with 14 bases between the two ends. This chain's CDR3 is CASSTPVIGSPLHF. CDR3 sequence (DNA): TGTGCCAGCAGTACACCGGTGATCGGTTCACCCCTCCACTTT.

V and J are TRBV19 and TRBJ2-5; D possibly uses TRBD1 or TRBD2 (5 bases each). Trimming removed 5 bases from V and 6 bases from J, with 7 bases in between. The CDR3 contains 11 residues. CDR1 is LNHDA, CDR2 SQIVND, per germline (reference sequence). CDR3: CASSPGQTQYF. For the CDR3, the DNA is TGTGCCAGTAGTCCGGGACAGACCCAGTACTTC.

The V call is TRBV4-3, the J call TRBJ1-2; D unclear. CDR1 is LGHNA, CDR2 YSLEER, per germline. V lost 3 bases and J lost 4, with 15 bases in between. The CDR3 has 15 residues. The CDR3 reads CASSQTPLMFYGYTF. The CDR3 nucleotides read TGCGCCAGCAGCCAGACGCCTCTGATGTTCTATGGCTACACCTTC.

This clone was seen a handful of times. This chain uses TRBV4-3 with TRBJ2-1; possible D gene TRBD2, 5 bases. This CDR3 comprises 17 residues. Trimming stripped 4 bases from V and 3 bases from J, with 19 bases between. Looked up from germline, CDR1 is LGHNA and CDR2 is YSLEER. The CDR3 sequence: CASSLSRSTSGYNEQFF. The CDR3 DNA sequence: TGCGCCAGCAGCCTCTCTAGGTCAACGAGCGGCTACAATGAGCAGTTCTTC.

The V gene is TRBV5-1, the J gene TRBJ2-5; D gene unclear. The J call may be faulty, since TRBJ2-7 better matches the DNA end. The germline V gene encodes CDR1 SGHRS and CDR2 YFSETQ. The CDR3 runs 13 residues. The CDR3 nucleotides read TGCGCCAGCAGCTTGGGCTCCGCCTACGAGCAGTACTTC. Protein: CASSLGSAYEQYF.

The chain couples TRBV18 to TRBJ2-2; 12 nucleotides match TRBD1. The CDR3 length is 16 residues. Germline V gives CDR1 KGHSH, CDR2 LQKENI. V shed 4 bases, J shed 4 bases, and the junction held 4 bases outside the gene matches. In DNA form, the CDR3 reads TGTGCCAGCTCACGGGGACAGGGGGCAAGCACCGGGGAGCTGTTTTTT. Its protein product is CASSRGQGASTGELFF.

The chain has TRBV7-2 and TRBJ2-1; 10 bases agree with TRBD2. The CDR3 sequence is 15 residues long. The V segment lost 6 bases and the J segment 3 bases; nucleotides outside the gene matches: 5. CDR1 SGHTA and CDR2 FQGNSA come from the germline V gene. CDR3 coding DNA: TGTGCCAGCAGATTATCTAGCGGGGGCTACAATGAGCAGTTCTTC. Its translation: CASRLSSGGYNEQFF.

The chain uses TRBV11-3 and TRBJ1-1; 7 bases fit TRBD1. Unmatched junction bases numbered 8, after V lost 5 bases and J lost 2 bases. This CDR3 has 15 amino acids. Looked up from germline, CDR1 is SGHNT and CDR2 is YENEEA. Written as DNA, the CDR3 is TGTGCCAGCAGCCCCCCGGGACAGAGAAACACTGAAGCTTTCTTT. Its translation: CASSPPGQRNTEAFF.

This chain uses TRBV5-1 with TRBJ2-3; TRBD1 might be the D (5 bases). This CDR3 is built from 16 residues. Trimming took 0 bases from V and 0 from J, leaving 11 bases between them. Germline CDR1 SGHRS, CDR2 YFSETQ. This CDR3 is CASSLEGLASTDTQYF. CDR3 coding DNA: TGCGCCAGCAGCTTGGAGGGGTTAGCTAGCACAGATACGCAGTATTTT.

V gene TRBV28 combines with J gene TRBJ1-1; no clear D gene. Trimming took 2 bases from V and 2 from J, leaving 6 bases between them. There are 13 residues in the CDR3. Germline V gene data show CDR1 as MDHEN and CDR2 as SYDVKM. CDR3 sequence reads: CASSLRVNTEAFF. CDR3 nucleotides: TGTGCCAGCAGTTTAAGAGTTAACACTGAAGCTTTCTTT.

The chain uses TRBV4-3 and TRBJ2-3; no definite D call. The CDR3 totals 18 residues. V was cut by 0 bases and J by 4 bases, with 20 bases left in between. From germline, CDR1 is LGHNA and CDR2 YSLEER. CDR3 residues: CASSQDFRKASPADTQYF. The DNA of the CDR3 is TGCGCCAGCAGCCAAGATTTTCGGAAGGCATCCCCCGCAGATACGCAGTATTTT.

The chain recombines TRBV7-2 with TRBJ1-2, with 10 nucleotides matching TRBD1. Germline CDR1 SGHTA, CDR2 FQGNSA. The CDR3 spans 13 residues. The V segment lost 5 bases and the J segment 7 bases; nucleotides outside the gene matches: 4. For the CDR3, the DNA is TGTGCCAGCAGCACCAGACAGGGGGCTGGCTACACCTTC. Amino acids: CASSTRQGAGYTF.